Detailed here is one TCR beta chain. The source of the sample is a study of blood T cell repertoires in COVID-19. Trimming cost V 6 bases and J 0 bases; bases outside gene matches: 2. Germline CDR1 is MNHEY and CDR2 is SVGAGI. The CDR3 sequence is 15 residues long. Assay: immunoSEQ multiplex PCR; the TCRdb copy retains only in-frame clones and omits some. The sample contains 150,000 to 200,000 clones, around 80% of which appear only once. Sequencing was carried out using peripheral blood. The TCR originated in a woman of 80 years or more with active or convalescent COVID-19. This chain uses TRBV6-5 with TRBJ1-3; 10 nucleotides align to TRBD1. The CDR3 DNA is TGTGCCAGCAGGCGGGACAGGGGCTCTGGAAACACCATATATTTT. Translated, it gives CASRRDRGSGNTIYF.